These T cell receptor beta chains were read from a single sample in a study of identical twins. From the 5' RACE reads, TCRdb called clonotypes with MiXCR, one entry per CDR3 protein. The table includes 650,000 to 750,000 distinct CDR3 sequences, approximately 22% detected once. This sample also belongs to another study, concerning T cells expressing NK-cell markers.

Sequencing input: PBMCs. The receptor source for this set is a woman under 30 in good health. The CDR3 runs from the conserved cysteine through the conserved F or W. D genes are given only for firm matches. A clone size is listed for some rows: how often the clone was seen (once, few, many), or a class if it is expanded.

>TRBV6-5|few|TRBJ1-3|TRBD1
CASSLTGGPGNTIYF
TGTGCCAGCAGTTTAACAGGGGGCCCAGGAAACACCATATATTTT
>TRBV12-3/TRBV12-4|few|TRBJ2-7|TRBD2
CASSPRLAETYEQYF
TGTGCCAGCAGTCCCAGACTAGCGGAAACGTACGAGCAGTACTTC
>TRBV2|once|TRBJ2-5|.
CASSAQGGTETQYF
TGTGCCAGCAGTGCTCAGGGGGGGACGGAGACCCAGTACTTC
>TRBV10-3|.|TRBJ2-3|.
CAISGLDTPGTQYF
TGTGCCATCAGTGGACTCGACACCCCGGGTACGCAGTATTTT
>TRBV6-1|.|TRBJ2-1|TRBD1
CASRDDREMYEQFF
TGTGCCAGCAGAGACGACAGGGAAATGTATGAGCAGTTCTTC
>TRBV10-3|few|TRBJ2-5|.
CAIRGPLQETQYF
TGTGCCATCAGGGGACCCCTCCAAGAGACCCAGTACTTC
>TRBV3-1|few|TRBJ2-7|.
CASSQGTDYEQYF
TGTGCCAGCAGCCAAGGGACGGACTACGAGCAGTACTTC
>TRBV6-1|.|TRBJ2-1|TRBD2
CASSQSASGSPSYNEQFF
TGTGCCAGCAGTCAATCGGCTAGCGGGAGCCCGTCCTACAATGAGCAGTTCTTC
>TRBV6-5|.|TRBJ2-3|TRBD2
CASSLEGLGTDTQYF
TGTGCCAGCAGTTTAGAGGGACTAGGGACAGATACGCAGTATTTT
>TRBV5-1|.|TRBJ2-6|.
CASSLAGRGFSGANVLTF
TGCGCCAGCAGCTTGGCGGGACGGGGCTTCTCTGGGGCCAACGTCCTGACTTTC
>TRBV6-1|.|TRBJ2-1|.
CASRPGLGGVNEQFF
TGTGCCAGCAGGCCTGGACTAGGGGGGGTAAATGAGCAGTTCTTC
>TRBV20-1|few|TRBJ2-1|.
CSAIITTGYNEQFF
TGCAGTGCCATCATAACGACTGGATACAATGAGCAGTTCTTC
>TRBV12-3/TRBV12-4|.|TRBJ2-1|.
CASGEGGYNEQFF
TGTGCCAGCGGGGAAGGCGGATACAATGAGCAGTTCTTC
>TRBV7-3|.|TRBJ2-1|TRBD1
CASSERTGPGAFNEQFF
TGTGCCAGCAGCGAACGGACAGGGCCCGGCGCCTTCAATGAGCAGTTCTTC
>TRBV11-2|.|TRBJ2-5|TRBD1
CASSRTGRVLETQYF
TGTGCCAGCAGCAGGACAGGCAGGGTATTGGAGACCCAGTACTTC
>TRBV20-1|few|TRBJ2-3|TRBD2
CSAPTAREGPDTQYF
TGCAGTGCCCCCACCGCGCGGGAGGGCCCAGATACGCAGTATTTT
>TRBV20-1|few|TRBJ2-7|.
CSGKARNRQYF
TGCAGTGGAAAAGCCAGGAATCGACAGTACTTC
>TRBV12-3/TRBV12-4|few|TRBJ2-7|.
CASSLKQTLYEQYF
TGTGCCAGCAGTTTAAAGCAGACCTTGTACGAGCAGTACTTC
>TRBV6-2/TRBV6-3|few|TRBJ1-1|.
CASSYLRGNTEAFF
TGTGCCAGCAGTTACCTGAGGGGAAACACTGAAGCTTTCTTT
>TRBV12-3/TRBV12-4|few|TRBJ2-7|.
CASGSGLQSYEQYF
TGTGCCAGCGGGTCGGGACTGCAGTCCTACGAGCAGTACTTC
>TRBV11-2|many|TRBJ1-1|.
CASSLSIAEAFF
TGTGCCAGCAGCTTAAGTATCGCTGAAGCTTTCTTT
>TRBV12-3/TRBV12-4|many|TRBJ2-1|TRBD2
CASRREVPEQFF
TGTGCCAGCAGGCGGGAGGTCCCTGAGCAGTTCTTC
>TRBV29-1|few|TRBJ1-5|TRBD1
CSVTTGQGQPQHF
TGCAGCGTTACGACAGGGCAAGGTCAGCCCCAGCATTTT
>TRBV10-3|few|TRBJ2-3|.
CAISESGAGTDTQYF
TGTGCCATCAGTGAGTCGGGGGCGGGAACAGATACGCAGTATTTT
>TRBV20-1|.|TRBJ1-3|.
CSARDLGGLNTIYF
TGCAGTGCTAGAGACTTGGGAGGTTTAAACACCATATATTTT
>TRBV11-2|few|TRBJ2-5|.
CASSFVWGGVAGKAKTQYF
TGTGCCAGCAGCTTCGTATGGGGCGGAGTCGCGGGAAAAGCGAAGACCCAGTACTTC
>TRBV15|.|TRBJ2-7|.
CATSSTGLYEQYF
TGTGCCACCAGCAGTACAGGGCTATACGAGCAGTACTTC
>TRBV5-1|few|TRBJ2-1|TRBD1
CASSLVRGHSYNEQFF
TGCGCCAGCAGCTTGGTCAGGGGGCACTCCTACAATGAGCAGTTCTTC
>TRBV20-1|many|TRBJ2-7|TRBD1
CSAWTGVSYEQYF
TGCAGTGCTTGGACAGGGGTCTCCTACGAGCAGTACTTC
>TRBV12-3/TRBV12-4|.|TRBJ2-4|.
CASRPNREPKNIQYF
TGTGCCAGCAGACCAAACAGGGAACCCAAAAACATTCAGTACTTC
>TRBV12-3/TRBV12-4|many|TRBJ2-1|TRBD2
CASSLGTSAKRYEQFF
TGTGCCAGCAGTTTGGGGACTAGCGCGAAGAGGTATGAGCAGTTCTTC
>TRBV5-1|few|TRBJ2-1|.
CASSLAGGPSTFYNEQFF
TGCGCCAGCAGCTTGGCCGGAGGCCCCTCTACTTTTTACAATGAGCAGTTCTTC
>TRBV5-1|few|TRBJ1-2|TRBD1
CASTLDRTNYGYTF
TGCGCCAGCACCCTGGACAGGACTAACTATGGCTACACCTTC
>TRBV20-1|few|TRBJ1-1|.
CSASPSAAPKAFF
TGCAGTGCTAGTCCCTCGGCAGCTCCTAAAGCTTTCTTT
>TRBV5-1|many|TRBJ2-5|TRBD1
CASRLQGSQETQYF
TGCGCCAGCAGACTACAGGGGAGCCAAGAGACCCAGTACTTC
>TRBV7-9|once|TRBJ2-5|.
CASSKSETQYF
TGTGCCAGCAGTAAATCCGAGACCCAGTACTTC
>TRBV6-1|few|TRBJ2-4|.
CASSEKTHIQYF
TGTGCCAGCAGTGAGAAGACTCACATTCAGTACTTC
>TRBV2|.|TRBJ2-1|.
CASSVQKIEQFF
TGTGCCAGCAGTGTTCAGAAAATTGAGCAGTTCTTC
>TRBV7-9|many|TRBJ1-4|.
CASYSATNEKLFF
TGTGCCAGTTACAGCGCAACTAATGAAAAACTGTTTTTT
>TRBV6-2/TRBV6-3|.|TRBJ2-7|TRBD2
CASSYSHDPGLADYEQYF
TGTGCCAGCAGTTACTCGCACGACCCGGGACTAGCGGACTACGAGCAGTACTTC
>TRBV13|many|TRBJ2-3|.
CASSGGATADTQYF
TGTGCCAGCAGCGGGGGGGCCACAGCAGATACGCAGTATTTT
>TRBV3-1|.|TRBJ2-1|TRBD2
CASSRAGVRDNEQFF
TGTGCCAGCAGCCGGGCGGGAGTAAGGGACAATGAGCAGTTCTTC
>TRBV12-3/TRBV12-4|.|TRBJ2-1|TRBD2
CASRRMTSGSYNEQFF
TGTGCCAGCAGGCGTATGACTAGCGGATCCTACAATGAGCAGTTCTTC
>TRBV10-1|.|TRBJ2-2|.
CASSEGRYTGELFF
TGCGCCAGCAGTGAAGGCCGATACACCGGGGAGCTGTTTTTT
>TRBV6-5|few|TRBJ2-7|.
CASSGLFYEQYF
TGTGCCAGCTCGGGACTTTTCTACGAGCAGTACTTC
>TRBV12-3/TRBV12-4|once|TRBJ2-3|.
CASSLIGLTSTDTQYF
TGTGCCAGCAGTTTAATCGGACTAACTAGCACAGATACGCAGTATTTT
>TRBV10-3|.|TRBJ2-7|.
CAISEFNEQYF
TGTGCCATCAGTGAGTTTAACGAGCAGTACTTC
>TRBV5-1|.|TRBJ1-2|.
CASSLNGLDGYTF
TGCGCCAGCAGCTTAAATGGCTTGGATGGCTACACCTTC
>TRBV5-6|many|TRBJ1-1|.
CASRKRTNLMNTEAFF
TGTGCCAGCAGGAAGCGTACCAACCTCATGAACACTGAAGCTTTCTTT
>TRBV24-1|.|TRBJ2-1|.
CATSGDATSSYNEQFF
TGTGCCACCAGTGGTGATGCCACTAGCTCCTACAATGAGCAGTTCTTC
>TRBV12-3/TRBV12-4|many|TRBJ2-3|TRBD2
CASSLLVGTSGGLTTDTQYF
TGTGCCAGCAGTTTATTAGTCGGGACTAGCGGGGGCCTAACCACAGATACGCAGTATTTT
>TRBV12-3/TRBV12-4|many|TRBJ1-5|.
CASSPDGLPNQPQHF
TGTGCCAGCAGCCCTGACGGGTTACCCAATCAGCCCCAGCATTTT
>TRBV5-1|few|TRBJ1-5|TRBD1
CASSLLGTENQPQHF
TGCGCCAGCAGCTTGCTAGGGACAGAGAATCAGCCCCAGCATTTT
>TRBV9|.|TRBJ2-1|.
CASSVGGPSTYNEQFF
TGTGCCAGCAGCGTAGGGGGACCTTCCACCTACAATGAGCAGTTCTTC
>TRBV5-8|many|TRBJ2-5|.
CASSLVSLAAPETQYF
TGTGCCAGCAGCTTGGTTTCACTAGCCGCCCCAGAGACCCAGTACTTC